This entry concerns a single T cell receptor (beta chain). TCRdb used MiXCR to reprocess the RT-PCR reads, holding one entry per CDR3 protein. The sample lists hundreds of thousands of distinct CDR3 sequences, 11% to 15% seen once, with 3.6% in the top ten. The germline V gene encodes CDR1 SGHDT and CDR2 YYEEEE. The CDR3 contains 16 residues. Germline trimming cut 2 bases from V and 2 bases from J; bases unmatched to any gene: 6. This chain connects TRBV5-6 to TRBJ2-3; 9 bases map to TRBD2. The sequence derives from a female donor in good health, serving as a healthy control. Sequenced material: memory CD4+ T cells from blood. The CDR3 sequence is CASSFIAGGSTDTQYF. The DNA for the CDR3 is TGTGCCAGCAGCTTTATCGCGGGGGGGTCCACAGATACGCAGTATTTT. The full variable domain, in which reference TRBV5-6 and TRBJ2-3 provide the parts outside the CDR3, is DAGVTQSPTHLIKTRGQQVTLRCSPKSGHDTVSWYQQALGQGPQFIFQYYEEEERQRGNFPDRFSGHQFPNYSSELNVNALLLGDSALYLCASSFIAGGSTDTQYFGPGTRLTVL.